This TCR beta chain was retrieved from a study of T cells expressing NK-cell markers. At the level of the study: Seven of the eight sequenced donors were classified as HCMV-seropositive, and one was classified as seronegative. Whole-study findings and limits: Top CD8+ clonotypes included the dominant CD3+CD56+NKG2C+ clonotypes in roughly 6 donors. Clones of NKG2C+ T cells that had expanded were of unclear HCMV specificity.

As concerns this clonotype: Its antigen is still unknown.

TCRdb reprocessed the 5' RACE reads, with one entry per CDR3 protein and no DNA. The sample totals 500,000 or so distinct CDR3 sequences; its top ten clones hold about 3.6%. The TCR originated in a young man in good health. The sequenced sample consisted of blood T cells: a sorted CD56 or NKG2C T cell subset, CD4+ or CD8+ T cells, or bulk PBMC T cells (not recorded which).

CDR3 sequence reads: CASSHTGTSFSLDTGELFF. The gene calls are TRBV7-8 and TRBJ2-2; lacking DNA, the TRBD2 call made by TCRdb goes unchecked. The CDR3 extends over 19 amino acids. Looked up from germline, CDR1 is SGHVS and CDR2 is FQNEAQ.